The 21 T cell receptor beta chains below were found in one sample sequenced in a study of molecular identifiers for immune sequencing clone quantification. Each CDR3 protein gets one entry after TCRdb re-called the PCR reads with MiXCR. The sample records more than 450,000 distinct CDR3 sequences, about a fifth being singletons. Sequencing was carried out using naive CD8+ T cells from blood, with Jurkat cell RNA spiked in. Stated subset: FACS-sorted CD8+CD4-CCR7+CD45RA+ naive T cells. All receptors derive from a human donor in good health. Some libraries in this study had Jurkat cell RNA spiked in.

This clonotype was seen at least ten times. The chain couples TRBV5-6 to TRBJ2-7; TRBD1 aligns across 8 bases. Germline assignment: CDR1 SGHDT and CDR2 YYEEEE. The CDR3 consists of 15 residues. With V trimmed by 3 bases and J by 0 bases, 5 bases remained unmatched. The CDR3 bases are TGTGCCAGCAGCTCCGGACAGGGACTCTCCTACGAGCAGTACTTC. As protein: CASSSGQGLSYEQYF. Together with reference TRBV5-6 and TRBJ2-7, the CDR3 gives the full variable domain: DAGVTQSPTHLIKTRGQQVTLRCSPKSGHDTVSWYQQALGQGPQFIFQYYEEEERQRGNFPDRFSGHQFPNYSSELNVNALLLGDSALYLCASSSGQGLSYEQYFGPGTRLTVT.

On this clonotype itself: Its ends do not fully match the called genes, so a read error is possible. V is TRBV5-6 and J is TRBJ2-7, with a possible D match to TRBD1 (6 bases). Per germline, CDR1 SGHDT and CDR2 YYEEEE. The CDR3 has 14 amino acids. The CDR3 DNA reads TGTGCCAGCAGCCCGGGACATAGCTCCTACGAGCGGTACTTC. Translation: CASSPGHSSYERYF. The entire variable domain, with the rest obtained from reference TRBV5-6 and TRBJ2-7, is as follows: DAGVTQSPTHLIKTRGQQVTLRCSPKSGHDTVSWYQQALGQGPQFIFQYYEEEERQRGNFPDRFSGHQFPNYSSELNVNALLLGDSALYLCASSPGHSSYERYFGPGTRLTVT.

The chain couples TRBV11-1 to TRBJ2-7, with no clear D. Germline-derived CDR1 and CDR2 are SGHAT and FQDESV (reference sequence). The V and J ends lost 1 base and 2 bases respectively, with 9 bases between them. The CDR3 totals 14 residues. The CDR3 loop reads CASSLGGFTYEQYF. In DNA, the CDR3 is TGTGCCAGCAGCTTAGGCGGCTTCACCTACGAGCAGTACTTC.

The V gene is TRBV4-1, the J gene TRBJ2-7; TRBD1 matches at 9 bases. The CDR3 runs 15 residues. After removal of 6 bases from V and 4 bases from J, the junction contained 10 bases not matched to a gene. CDR1 and CDR2 (germline): MGHRA, YSYEKL. CDR3 in DNA: TGCGCCAGCAGTCATCCGGGACAGGGATCGTACGAGCAGTACTTC. It encodes CASSHPGQGSYEQYF.

As for this clonotype: The junction shows a germline mismatch at one end, possibly a read error. This chain uses TRBV5-3 with TRBJ2-7, with a weak D call TRBD1 (6 bases). TRBV5-3 falls under the ORF class, with uncertain function. CDR3 size: 13 residues. CDR3 sequence reads: CASSFGGSYERYF. Here the CDR3 DNA reads TGTGCCAGCAGCTTTGGGGGCTCCTACGAGCGGTACTTC.

The V gene is TRBV4-3, the J gene TRBJ1-1; 7 nucleotides align to TRBD1. The length of the CDR3 is 13 residues. Germline V lookup: CDR1 LGHNA, CDR2 YSLEER. The V segment lost 1 base and the J segment 7 bases; nucleotides outside the gene matches: 3. CDR3 DNA: TGCGCCAGCAGCCAAGGACAGGGCCGTGAAGCTTTCTTT. Translation gives CASSQGQGREAFF.

This clonotype showed up just a few times. This chain joins TRBV7-9 and TRBJ1-4, with 9 bases identical to TRBD1. V lost 1 base, J lost 6 bases, and 3 bases stayed unmatched. The CDR3 covers 15 residues. The germline CDR1 and CDR2 sequences are SEHNR and FQNEAQ (reference sequence). The CDR3 DNA is TGTGCCAGCAGCTTAGACGGGACAGGGTATGAAAAACTGTTTTTT. Its translation is CASSLDGTGYEKLFF.

This clonotype appeared a few times. In DNA, the CDR3 is TGTGCCAGCAGGGGAATTTTTCAAGAGACCCAGTACTTC. Translation: CASRGIFQETQYF. This chain joins TRBV25-1 and TRBJ2-5, with D hard to call. The germline gives CDR1 MGHDK, CDR2 SYGVNS. The CDR3 totals 13 residues. Trimming removed 6 bases at V and 2 bases at J, with 10 bases between.

The V gene is TRBV6-5, the J gene TRBJ1-4; D perhaps matches TRBD1 (5 bases). The germline V gene encodes CDR1 MNHEY and CDR2 SVGAGI. CDR3 size: 16 residues. Trimming pared 7 bases from V and 3 bases from J, leaving 18 bases between. CDR3 nucleotide sequence: TGTGCCAGCACCCCGGGACCGCCTTTGGCTAATGAAAAACTGTTTTTT. This gives the protein CASTPGPPLANEKLFF.

The chain carries TRBV18 and TRBJ1-4; tentatively, D is TRBD1 (6 bases). The CDR3 is made up of 15 amino acids. The V end was cut by 2 bases, the J end by 6 bases, with 13 bases between. From germline, CDR1 is KGHSH and CDR2 LQKENI. CDR3 sequence reads: CASSPFGGWDEKLFF. The CDR3 bases are TGTGCCAGCTCACCATTCGGGGGCTGGGATGAAAAACTGTTTTTT.

In regard to this clonotype: A read error may be the cause here, since a much bigger clone is one base away. The chain combines TRBV5-1 with TRBJ2-7, with TRBD1 matching over 7 bases. Looked up from germline, CDR1 is SGHRS and CDR2 is YFSETQ. The CDR3 extends over 14 amino acids. CDR3 region: CASGLARDSYEQYF. The CDR3 nucleotides are TGCGCCAGCGGCTTGGCCCGGGACAGCTACGAGCAGTACTTC.

Of note for this clonotype: This could be a read error, since a much larger clone is one nucleotide away. The chain employs TRBV7-8 and TRBJ2-5, with D possibly TRBD2 on 6 matching bases. The CDR3 contains 15 residues. Germline loops: CDR1 SGHVS, CDR2 FQNEAQ. The CDR3 is CDSSSVAVVKETQYF. DNA of the CDR3: TGTGACAGCAGCTCAGTAGCGGTTGTGAAAGAGACCCAGTACTTC.

The sample holds a few counts of this clonotype. The genes are TRBV3-1 and TRBJ2-3; 8 nucleotides align to TRBD1. Losses at the gene ends were 1 base for V and 4 bases for J; bases not matched to a gene: 10. Germline CDR1 and CDR2: LGHDT and YNNKEL (reference sequence). CDR3 length equals 17 residues. This chain's CDR3 is CASSQGWTGYKSDTQYF. CDR3 sequence (DNA): TGTGCCAGCAGCCAAGGGTGGACAGGGTATAAATCAGATACGCAGTATTTT.

This clonotype was recorded at least ten times. The chain carries TRBV25-1 and TRBJ2-2; no clear D. CDR1 and CDR2 (germline): MGHDK, SYGVNS. Trimming left V 6 bases short and J 2 bases short, with 7 bases between. The CDR3 is made up of 13 amino acids. The CDR3 region is CASRDHNTGELFF. The DNA for the CDR3 is TGTGCCAGCAGGGACCACAACACCGGGGAGCTGTTTTTT.

Turning to this clonotype: This CDR3 is missing its conserved last phenylalanine or tryptophan, likely due to a read error. CDR3 DNA: TGCGCCAGCAGCAAAGACAGGGGGCTTTGGGAGACCCAGTACTCC. Its protein is CASSKDRGLWETQYS. The V gene is TRBV4-3, the J gene TRBJ2-5; 10 positions match TRBD1. CDR1 is LGHNA, CDR2 YSLEER, per germline. The CDR3 consists of 15 residues.

Comment on this clonotype: Possible read error: a much larger clone is one base away. V and J are TRBV7-2 and TRBJ2-1; TRBD2 matches 8 bases. The CDR3 is made up of 15 amino acids. Germline V gene sequence: CDR1 SGHTA, CDR2 FQGNSA. The CDR3 spells CASSLALAGSSEQLF. CDR3 bases: TGTGCCAGCAGCTTAGCGTTAGCGGGAAGCAGTGAGCAGCTCTTC.

This clonotype was seen a handful of times. V gene TRBV30 combines with J gene TRBJ2-1; either TRBD1 or TRBD2 may fit D (6 bases each). Trimming shortened V by 2 bases and J by 0 bases, and 8 bases separated the two germline ends. This CDR3 contains 14 residues. Germline lookup yields CDR1 GTSNPN and CDR2 SVGIG (reference sequence). CDR3 amino acids: CAWSRGVSYNEQFF. The CDR3 nucleotides read TGTGCCTGGAGTAGGGGGGTCTCCTACAATGAGCAGTTCTTC.

Concerning this clonotype itself: The junction and the germline gene differ at one end; a read error may be behind it. The chain is built from TRBV5-1 and TRBJ2-1; D call uncertain. The germline V gene encodes CDR1 SGHRS and CDR2 YFSETQ. The CDR3 runs to 17 residues. The chain's CDR3 is CAGSASQALSSYNEQFF. DNA of the CDR3: TGCGCCGGCAGCGCGTCGCAGGCACTTAGCTCCTACAATGAGCAGTTCTTC. Together with reference TRBV5-1 and TRBJ2-1, the CDR3 gives the full variable domain: KAGVTQTPRYLIKTRGQQVTLSCSPISGHRSVSWYQQTPGQGLQFLFEYFSETQRNKGNFPGRFSGRQFSNSRSEMNVSTLELGDSALYLCAGSASQALSSYNEQFFGPGTRLTVL.

In regard to this clonotype: This may be a read error: a much more frequent sequence differs by one nucleotide. V and J are TRBV6-2 or TRBV6-3 and TRBJ2-1; 8 positions match TRBD2. Trimming cost V 5 bases and J 3 bases; bases outside gene matches: 12. The CDR3 extends over 17 amino acids. Germline CDR1 MNHEY, CDR2 SVGEGT. The CDR3 here is CASSLRLGAGGYNEQFF. In nucleotides, the CDR3 is TGTGCCAGCAGTCTCCGGCTCGGGGCGGGGGGCTACAATGAGCAGTTCTTC.

This clonotype was counted at least ten times. The chain employs TRBV9 and TRBJ1-1; 7 nucleotides match TRBD1. V lost 3 bases and J lost 0; bases outside the gene matches: 5. The CDR3 has 15 amino acids. Germline assignment: CDR1 SGDLS and CDR2 YYNGEE. CDR3 DNA: TGTGCCAGCAGCGAAGGGGGCCCACTGAACACTGAAGCTTTCTTT. This gives the protein CASSEGGPLNTEAFF.

Comment on this clonotype: The junction departs from germline at one end; a sequencing error may be responsible. This chain uses TRBV28 with TRBJ2-5; D could derive from TRBD1 or TRBD2 (5 bases each). This CDR3 spans 15 amino acids. Germline assignment: CDR1 MDHEN and CDR2 SYDVKM. The CDR3 here is CAGSLPGRPRETQYF. The DNA for the CDR3 is TGTGCCGGCAGTTTACCGGGACGCCCTCGGGAGACCCAGTACTTC.